Reported below is one T cell receptor (beta chain). V shed 4 bases and J 5 bases; nucleotides not matched to a gene: 5. The CDR3 is 13 amino acids. Germline CDR1 and CDR2: SQVTM and ANQGSEA. The data stem from a study of blood T cell repertoires in COVID-19. Study-level background: Sites across the United States, Italy and Spain contributed samples from acute and convalescent COVID-19.

Sequenced by immunoSEQ multiplex PCR; TCRdb stores in-frame clones only, minus some. The sample yields about 100,000 clones, roughly 84% seen once. The receptor was isolated from a human donor in a cohort sampled during active COVID-19. The sequenced material came from peripheral blood. The V and J genes are TRBV29-1 and TRBJ2-5; 9 nucleotides agree with TRBD2. CDR3 sequence: CSVGGGAGETQYF. The CDR3 nucleotides are TGCAGCGTTGGCGGGGGGGCCGGGGAGACCCAGTACTTC.